This T cell receptor (beta chain) was profiled in a study of metastatic and nonmetastatic thyroid tumors. TCRdb reanalyzed the PCR reads with MiXCR. Of about 20,000 clones in the sample, roughly a quarter were seen once. This CDR3 has 9 residues. Deletions cut 8 bases from V and 4 bases from J, with 2 bases between. CDR1 MNHEY and CDR2 SVGEGT come from the germline V gene. This clone was recorded a few times. All patients were treatment-naive before thyroid surgery. Sequencing used blood. This receptor was taken from a female donor with papillary thyroid cancer or a benign thyroid nodule (not recorded which). Some clones in this sample may be carry-over from other donors' samples. This chain uses TRBV6-2 or TRBV6-3 with TRBJ1-2; the D is unclear. In DNA form, the CDR3 reads TGTGCCAGCGGCTATGGCTACACCTTC. Translating it yields CASGYGYTF.